The 17 T cell receptor beta chains in this list originate from one sample, sequenced in a study of early stage breast cancer tumors. Produced via immunoSEQ multiplex PCR; TCRdb's table is partial and in-frame only. The sample records 6,500 or so clones, around three fifths being singletons. Sequencing was done on a sample of normal breast tissue next to the tumor. These receptor sequences come from a person aged 45 to 59 with breast cancer.

V and J are TRBV6-6 and TRBJ2-3; the match to TRBD1 covers 10 bases. Germline-derived CDR1 and CDR2 are MNHNY and SVGAGI (reference sequence). The length of the CDR3 is 15 residues. V trimming: 7 bases; J trimming: 4 bases; junction bases outside the gene matches: 8. The CDR3 sequence: CASNRPGTGADTQYF. The CDR3 DNA is TGTGCCAGCAACCGCCCCGGGACAGGGGCAGATACGCAGTATTTT.

The chain recombines TRBV6-5 with TRBJ1-3; D gene ambiguous. The V end was cut by 2 bases, the J end by 0 bases, with 5 bases between. Germline CDR1 is MNHEY and CDR2 is SVGAGI. This CDR3 contains 14 residues. CDR3 sequence: CASSYTSSGNTIYF. The CDR3 bases are TGTGCCAGCAGTTACACGAGCTCTGGAAACACCATATATTTT.

The table lists this clone with a count of one. The chain recombines TRBV2 with TRBJ2-1; D remains ambiguous. Germline CDR1 SNHLY, CDR2 FYNNEI. This CDR3 has 13 amino acids. V was trimmed by 7 bases and J by 2 bases, leaving 9 bases between them. CDR3 sequence reads: CASTVPPYNEQFF. In DNA form, the CDR3 reads TGTGCCAGCACGGTCCCCCCCTACAATGAGCAGTTCTTC.

The gene calls are TRBV2 and TRBJ2-1; D call uncertain. CDR1 and CDR2 (germline): SNHLY, FYNNEI. The V gene lost 3 bases and the J gene lost 7 bases, with 4 bases spanning the gap. The CDR3 spans 11 residues. CDR3 residues: CASSEWNEQFF. The CDR3 nucleotides read TGTGCCAGCAGTGAGTGGAATGAGCAGTTCTTC.

The gene calls are TRBV10-2 and TRBJ2-1; D is unclear. Germline CDR1 is WSHSY and CDR2 is SAAADI. This CDR3 has 14 amino acids. Trimming took off 2 bases at V and 4 bases at J, with 9 bases between the two ends. As DNA, the CDR3 is TGCGCCAGCAGTGAGGGAGTAGGTTACAATGAGCAGTTCTTC. Translated, it gives CASSEGVGYNEQFF.

This chain links TRBV4-1 with TRBJ2-5; a weak D match, TRBD2 (7 bases). V lost 0 bases to trimming and J lost 4 bases, with 12 bases between them. Germline V gene sequence: CDR1 MGHRA, CDR2 YSYEKL. CDR3 length: 15 amino acids. CDR3 DNA: TGCGCCAGCAGCCAAGATGGGGGGGCGGGAGAGACCCAGTACTTC. Translation: CASSQDGGAGETQYF.

By sample share, this clone is large. V and J are TRBV7-9 and TRBJ1-2; D might be TRBD1 (5 bases). Between the trimmed V and J ends, which lost 6 bases and 8 bases, there was a span of 19 bases. The CDR3 contains 14 residues. Germline V lookup: CDR1 SEHNR, CDR2 FQNEAQ (reference sequence). The chain's CDR3 is CASRTGHPAYGYTF. As DNA, the CDR3 is TGTGCCAGCAGGACTGGACATCCCGCGTACGGCTACACCTTC.

As for this clone: Since a much larger clone is just one base distant, this may be a read error. The chain has TRBV11-2 and TRBJ1-1, with TRBD1 as a possible D gene (6 bases). CDR3 size: 14 residues. CDR1 SGHAT and CDR2 FQNNGV come from the germline V gene. V was cut by 3 bases and J by 0 bases, with 8 bases left in between. CDR3 residues: CASSFGQLNTEAFF. The CDR3 bases are TGTGCCAGCAGCTTTGGACAGTTGAACACTGAAGCTTTCTTT.

J is TRBJ2-1 and V is TRBV7-9; 10 bases are shared with TRBD2. Unmatched junction bases numbered 11, after V lost 1 base and J lost 8 bases. The CDR3 has 17 residues. Germline lookup yields CDR1 SEHNR and CDR2 FQNEAQ (reference sequence). The CDR3 sequence is CASSLGSGRGWSDEQFF. CDR3 coding DNA: TGTGCCAGCAGCTTAGGAAGCGGGAGGGGTTGGAGCGATGAGCAGTTCTTC.

The V and J genes are TRBV6-5 and TRBJ2-2, with TRBD1 as a possible D gene (5 bases). This CDR3 is built from 15 residues. V shed 1 base and J shed 6 bases, with 12 bases lying between them. Germline loops: CDR1 MNHEY, CDR2 SVGAGI. The CDR3 nucleotides read TGTGCCAGCAGTTACTTTGGCAGGGTGGCCGGGGAGCTGTTTTTT. Translating gives CASSYFGRVAGELFF.

The chain combines TRBV11-2 with TRBJ2-3, with a tentative D call TRBD1 (5 bases). Germline lookup yields CDR1 SGHAT and CDR2 FQNNGV. The CDR3 sequence is 17 residues long. Trimming removed 2 bases at V and 0 bases at J, with 15 bases between. CDR3 sequence (DNA): TGTGCCAGCAGCTTAAAAGGGGCCGCTACTAGCACAGATACGCAGTATTTT. Its protein is CASSLKGAATSTDTQYF.

In this sample, this clone turned up a few times. The chain uses TRBV19 and TRBJ1-5, with D hard to call. Trimming stripped 2 bases from V and 5 bases from J, with 7 bases between. The length of the CDR3 is 13 residues. Germline V gene sequence: CDR1 LNHDA, CDR2 SQIVND (reference sequence). CDR3 amino acids: CASSISDHQPQHF. The CDR3 DNA reads as TGTGCCAGTAGTATATCAGACCATCAGCCCCAGCATTTT. Full variable domain (missing parts from reference TRBV19 and TRBJ1-5): DGGITQSPKYLFRKEGQNVTLSCEQNLNHDAMYWYRQDPGQGLRLIYYSQIVNDFQKGDIAEGYSVSREKKESFPLTVTSAQKNPTAFYLCASSISDHQPQHFGDGTRLSIL.

The genes are TRBV27 and TRBJ2-3, with no clear D. V dropped 1 base and J dropped 2 bases, with 7 bases sitting between them. Germline CDR1 is MNHEY and CDR2 is SMNVEV (reference sequence). The CDR3 is made up of 14 amino acids. CDR3 amino acids: CASSLYGPTDTQYF. Written as DNA, the CDR3 is TGTGCCAGCAGTTTATACGGGCCCACAGATACGCAGTATTTT.

The gene calls are TRBV18 and TRBJ2-5, with D possibly TRBD2 on 5 matching bases. The CDR3 has 15 residues. Trimming took 3 bases from V and 1 from J, leaving 12 bases between them. In germline, CDR1 is KGHSH, CDR2 LQKENI. The CDR3 region has the DNA TGTGCCAGCTCACCCCTCAAGGCGGGCCAAGAGACCCAGTACTTC. This sequence encodes CASSPLKAGQETQYF.

This clone was seen a handful of times. The chain couples TRBV28 to TRBJ2-7; tentatively, D is TRBD2 (6 bases). CDR3 length: 13 residues. CDR1 is MDHEN, CDR2 SYDVKM, per germline. V was shortened by 5 bases and J by 3 bases, with 11 bases between the two germline ends. DNA of the CDR3: TGTGCCAGCAGTGGTGGTAGCGGCTACGAGCAGTACTTC. As protein: CASSGGSGYEQYF.

The chain is built from TRBV6-6 and TRBJ1-1; 10 bases line up with TRBD1. Germline-derived CDR1 and CDR2 are MNHNY and SVGAGI (reference sequence). The V gene end was trimmed by 5 bases and the J gene end by 5 bases; junction bases not matched to a gene: 11. The CDR3 loop spans 16 amino acids. This CDR3 reads CASSQGTGAQWTEAFF. In DNA form, the CDR3 reads TGTGCCAGCAGTCAGGGGACAGGGGCTCAGTGGACTGAAGCTTTCTTT.

This sequence joins TRBV7-2 and TRBJ2-1; 15 bases line up with TRBD2. V shed 3 bases, J shed 5 bases, and the junction held 8 bases outside the gene matches. The CDR3 has 18 amino acids. From germline, CDR1 is SGHTA and CDR2 FQGNSA. CDR3 protein: CASSLRGTSGRLHNEQFF. DNA of the CDR3: TGTGCCAGCAGCTTGAGGGGGACTAGCGGGAGGTTACACAATGAGCAGTTCTTC.